This TCR beta chain derives from a study of T-cell reconstitution after alpha-beta-depleted transplantation in children. TCRbeta library preparation incorporated unique molecular identifiers. Each CDR3 protein gets one entry after TCRdb re-called the PCR reads with MiXCR. Of 350,000 to 400,000 distinct CDR3 sequences listed, roughly 22% are singletons. V was pared by 5 bases and J by 3 bases, with 9 bases of the junction left unmatched. CDR3 length: 16 amino acids. Looked up from germline, CDR1 is MNHEY and CDR2 is SMNVEV (reference sequence). The clonotype originates from a human donor who donated a stem cell graft to a child with acute myeloid leukemia. The material sequenced was PBMCs from the stem cell graft donor, taken from the stem cell graft. The gene calls are TRBV27 and TRBJ2-1; TRBD2 aligns across 8 bases. CDR3 nucleotides: TGTGCCAGCAGTATACGAGCGGGAGAAGTCTACAATGAGCAGTTCTTC. The encoded protein is CASSIRAGEVYNEQFF.